Each of the 20 T cell receptor beta chains below was sequenced from the same sample in a study of T cell responses to AZD1222 COVID-19 vaccine. Assay used: immunoSEQ multiplex PCR; TCRdb lists only in-frame clones, some missing. Of about 130,000 clones in the sample, over 80% were seen once. Specimen: peripheral blood, collected 28 days after the second AZD1222 dose. The source of these receptors is an adult who received the AZD1222 COVID-19 vaccine.

J is TRBJ2-3 and V is TRBV10-2; the match to TRBD1 covers 9 bases. V trimming: 2 bases; J trimming: 0 bases; junction bases outside the gene matches: 0. Germline values: CDR1 WSHSY, CDR2 SAAADI. The CDR3 length is 15 residues. CDR3 coding DNA: TGCGCCAGCAGTGAGGACAGGGGGAGCACAGATACGCAGTATTTT. It specifies CASSEDRGSTDTQYF.

The chain joins TRBV4-3 to TRBJ2-1; TRBD2 agrees at 8 bases. Germline lookup yields CDR1 LGHNA and CDR2 YSLEER. There are 15 residues in the CDR3. Unmatched junction bases numbered 5, after V lost 2 bases and J lost 5 bases. In DNA form, the CDR3 reads TGCGCCAGCAGCCAATCTAGCGGGCCGGACAATGAGCAGTTCTTC. It is translated as CASSQSSGPDNEQFF.

This chain uses TRBV5-4 with TRBJ1-4, with D possibly TRBD1 on 5 matching bases. CDR1 and CDR2 (germline): SGHNT, YYREEE (reference sequence). Trimming took off 2 bases at V and 3 bases at J, with 11 bases between the two ends. The CDR3 contains 15 residues. CDR3 sequence reads: CASSFQGVANEKLFF. The CDR3 nucleotides read TGTGCCAGCAGCTTCCAGGGCGTCGCTAATGAAAAACTGTTTTTT.

This chain joins TRBV28 and TRBJ1-2; D is unresolved. Germline CDR1 reads MDHEN; CDR2 reads SYDVKM. V lost 3 bases, J lost 4 bases, and 18 bases lay in between. This CDR3 is 16 amino acids long. CDR3 in DNA: TGTGCCAGCAGTTTGGATGGCGGAGTTTTGCCCTATGGCTACACCTTC. Its protein is CASSLDGGVLPYGYTF.

V usage is TRBV1 and J usage is TRBJ2-7. TRBV1 is flagged as a pseudogene. The CDR3 loop spans 15 amino acids. The CDR3 spells CTSSQEGQSSYEQYF. The CDR3 coding sequence is TGCACCAGCAGCCAAGAAGGTCAGAGCTCCTACGAGCAGTACTTC.

The V gene is TRBV5-1, the J gene TRBJ2-1, with a tentative D call TRBD1 (6 bases). This CDR3 is 15 amino acids long. Germline assignment: CDR1 SGHRS and CDR2 YFSETQ. Between the trimmed V and J ends, which lost 4 bases and 2 bases, there was a span of 13 bases. The CDR3 region has the DNA TGCGCCAGCAGCGTCCAGCAGGGGACCTACAATGAGCAGTTCTTC. This gives the protein CASSVQQGTYNEQFF.

This chain uses TRBV19 with TRBJ1-2; D is uncertain. The V end lost 3 bases, the J end lost 4 bases, and 3 bases lay between the germline ends. The CDR3 spans 11 residues. Germline V lookup: CDR1 LNHDA, CDR2 SQIVND (reference sequence). This CDR3 reads CASSILYGYTF. CDR3 nucleotides: TGTGCCAGTAGTATCCTCTATGGCTACACCTTC.

This chain links TRBV30 with TRBJ2-7; D is tentatively TRBD1 or TRBD2 (5 bases each). Germline CDR1 GTSNPN, CDR2 SVGIG (reference sequence). V lost 2 bases and J lost 2, with 13 bases in between. CDR3 length: 14 amino acids. DNA of the CDR3: TGTGCCTGGAGTTACTCGCAGGGACCCTACGAGCAGTACTTC. Amino acids: CAWSYSQGPYEQYF.

The chain is built from TRBV28 and TRBJ2-3; D may be TRBD1 (6 bases). The length of the CDR3 is 16 residues. In germline, CDR1 is MDHEN, CDR2 SYDVKM. V gave up 6 bases and J gave up 0 bases, with 16 bases separating them. The CDR3 spells CASRLGQSFSTDTQYF. The CDR3 DNA reads TGTGCCAGCAGACTGGGACAATCCTTTAGCACAGATACGCAGTATTTT.

The rearrangement joins TRBV28 to TRBJ2-2; perhaps D is TRBD1 or TRBD2 (6 bases each). The germline V and J ends were trimmed by 2 bases and 5 bases, with 12 bases remaining between them. The germline V gene encodes CDR1 MDHEN and CDR2 SYDVKM. This CDR3 spans 15 amino acids. The CDR3 DNA sequence: TGTGCCAGCAGTTTAGAGGGGGGCGGAACCGGGGAGCTGTTTTTT. Protein sequence: CASSLEGGGTGELFF.

This rearrangement joins TRBV2 to TRBJ2-1; perhaps TRBD2 as D (5 bases). The CDR3 is 12 amino acids. Trimming took off 4 bases at V and 9 bases at J, with 10 bases between the two ends. From germline, CDR1 is SNHLY and CDR2 FYNNEI. The CDR3 here is CASSVERTEQFF. CDR3 coding DNA: TGTGCCAGCAGTGTTGAGCGGACTGAGCAGTTCTTC.

The V call is TRBV19, the J call TRBJ1-4; possible D gene TRBD1, 5 bases. Trimming removed 7 bases from V and 0 bases from J, with 9 bases in between. The CDR3 is 14 residues long. Germline lookup yields CDR1 LNHDA and CDR2 SQIVND (reference sequence). Written as DNA, the CDR3 is TGTGCCAGTACCACAGGAGCAACTAATGAAAAACTGTTTTTT. This sequence encodes CASTTGATNEKLFF.

This chain links TRBV2 with TRBJ1-4; TRBD1 matches at 8 bases. The V segment lost 10 bases and the J segment 7 bases; nucleotides outside the gene matches: 8. The length of the CDR3 is 13 residues. Germline CDR1 reads SNHLY; CDR2 reads FYNNEI. The CDR3 DNA reads TGTGCCACCCAGGGACAGGCACTTGAAAAACTGTTTTTT. Translated: CATQGQALEKLFF.

This clone was seen just once. The rearrangement links TRBV15 to TRBJ1-5; tentative D call: TRBD1 (5 bases). Germline CDR1 and CDR2: LNHNV and YYDKDF (reference sequence). The CDR3 is 15 amino acids. V was clipped by 0 bases and J by 3 bases, with 9 bases between them. The CDR3 DNA is TGTGCCACCAGCAGAGATCGGGGCCCCAATCAGCCCCAGCATTTT. Translated, it gives CATSRDRGPNQPQHF.

V and J are TRBV19 and TRBJ1-5, with D perhaps matching TRBD1 (6 bases). CDR3 length: 14 amino acids. Per the germline V gene, CDR1 is LNHDA and CDR2 is SQIVND (reference sequence). Trimming shortened V by 3 bases and J by 11 bases, and 17 bases separated the two germline ends. The CDR3: CASSIGQSSRAQHF. The CDR3 DNA sequence: TGTGCCAGTAGTATTGGACAGTCCTCCAGGGCCCAGCATTTT.

The chain combines TRBV7-2 with TRBJ1-2; TRBD1 matches at 10 bases. Germline CDR1 SGHTA, CDR2 FQGNSA. V lost 5 bases and J lost 8; bases outside the gene matches: 14. The CDR3 is made up of 16 amino acids. The DNA of the CDR3 is TGTGCCAGCAGCCTTAGGGAGGACAGGGGGACTGGCGGCTACACCTTC. Protein sequence: CASSLREDRGTGGYTF.

V is TRBV6-4 and J is TRBJ1-1; D is ambiguous. Germline CDR1 and CDR2: MRHNA and SNTAGT. Trimming removed 3 bases from V and 0 bases from J, with 8 bases in between. This CDR3 comprises 14 residues. This chain's CDR3 is CASSERRLNTEAFF. The CDR3 nucleotides read TGTGCCAGCAGTGAACGACGGTTGAACACTGAAGCTTTCTTT.

The chain recombines TRBV6-2 or TRBV6-3 with TRBJ2-3, with TRBD2 as a possible D gene (5 bases). Trimming shortened V by 3 bases and J by 6 bases, and 10 bases separated the two germline ends. The CDR3 contains 13 residues. Germline CDR1 reads MNHEY; CDR2 reads SVGEGT. DNA for the CDR3: TGTGCCAGCAGTTATGAGGGTCCCGATACGCAGTATTTT. Translation gives CASSYEGPDTQYF.

Regarding this clone: At the DNA level, this CDR3 is encoded by other sequences in the same sample as well. The V gene is TRBV7-9, the J gene TRBJ1-1; D is uncertain. This CDR3 is 13 amino acids long. V lost 3 bases and J 4 bases, leaving 9 bases between the germline ends. The germline V gene encodes CDR1 SEHNR and CDR2 FQNEAQ (reference sequence). The DNA for the CDR3 is TGTGCCAGCAGCTTTGGCAGATCCACTGAAGCTTTCTTT. It translates to CASSFGRSTEAFF.

The chain links TRBV30 to TRBJ1-1, with D maybe TRBD1 (6 bases). Per germline, CDR1 GTSNPN and CDR2 SVGIG (reference sequence). The CDR3 length is 11 residues. V was trimmed by 4 bases and J by 4 bases, leaving 7 bases between them. The CDR3 loop reads CAWMDSTEAFF. The CDR3, as DNA: TGTGCCTGGATGGACAGCACTGAAGCTTTCTTT.